Listed below are T cell receptor beta chains from one sample, sequenced in a study of cytomegalovirus exposure and HLA in healthy donors. Data came from immunoSEQ multiplex PCR; TCRdb stores just in-frame clones and leaves some out. In the table there are around 190,000 clones, around 79% of which are singletons. What was sequenced was PBMCs. These receptors all come from a woman aged 45-65 years in good health and CMV-seronegative. Both conserved end residues are part of each CDR3. A D gene is named only where the DNA matches it firmly. The size field is filled for only some rows; it gives once, few, many or a size class.

d_call,clone_size,v_call,j_call,cdr3_nt,cdr3_aa
.,.,TRBV25-1,TRBJ1-2,TGTGCCAGCAGCCCGCCCCAGGGGAACTATGGCTACACCTTC,CASSPPQGNYGYTF
TRBD1,.,TRBV9,TRBJ1-3,TGTGCCAGCACCACGGGGGACAGGCCTGGAAACACCATATATTTT,CASTTGDRPGNTIYF
.,once,TRBV5-5,TRBJ2-3,TGTGCCAGCTTAGTCAGGGGACGCACAGATACGCAGTATTTT,CASLVRGRTDTQYF
TRBD1,.,TRBV29-1,TRBJ2-2,TGCAGCGTTGCTAAGGGACAGACGAACACCGGGGAGCTGTTTTTT,CSVAKGQTNTGELFF
.,.,TRBV7-2,TRBJ1-6,TGTGCCAGCAGCCCCAGGACAATCTCCTATAATTCACCCCTCCACTTT,CASSPRTISYNSPLHF
.,.,TRBV28,TRBJ1-2,TGTGCCAGCAGCGGGACTGTGCTCACCTTC,CASSGTVLTF
TRBD1,.,TRBV7-8,TRBJ2-7,TGTGCCAGCAGCTTAATCCGACAGGGAAACTCCTACGAGCAGTACTTC,CASSLIRQGNSYEQYF
.,.,TRBV4-2,TRBJ2-6,TGTGCCAGCAGCCAAGGCGTCTCTGGGGCCAACGTCCTGACTTTC,CASSQGVSGANVLTF
TRBD1,.,TRBV5-1,TRBJ1-4,TGCGCCAGCAGCGGGACGGACAGGGGTAATGAAAAACTGTTTTTT,CASSGTDRGNEKLFF
TRBD1,.,TRBV5-1,TRBJ1-1,TGCGCCAGCAGCTTGGGGGGGACAGGGTTGAACACTGAAGCTTTCTTT,CASSLGGTGLNTEAFF
TRBD1,.,TRBV25-1,TRBJ1-5,TGTGCCAGCAGTAAATCCGGGACAGGGGATGATCAGCCCCAGCATTTT,CASSKSGTGDDQPQHF
.,.,TRBV30,TRBJ2-1,TGTGCCTGGAGCCCTGCGGGCTTCTCCTACAATGAGCAGTTCTTC,CAWSPAGFSYNEQFF
TRBD1,.,TRBV6-5,TRBJ2-7,TGTGCCAGCAGTTACCGGTGGACAGGGGCGGCCGAGCAGTACTTC,CASSYRWTGAAEQYF
.,few,TRBV10-3,TRBJ1-5,TGTGCCATCAGTGATCCTAAATTAGGGGATCAGCCCCAGCATTTT,CAISDPKLGDQPQHF
TRBD2,.,TRBV7-3,TRBJ2-1,TGTGCCAGCAGCGCCCGACTAGCGCATGAGCAGTTCTTC,CASSARLAHEQFF